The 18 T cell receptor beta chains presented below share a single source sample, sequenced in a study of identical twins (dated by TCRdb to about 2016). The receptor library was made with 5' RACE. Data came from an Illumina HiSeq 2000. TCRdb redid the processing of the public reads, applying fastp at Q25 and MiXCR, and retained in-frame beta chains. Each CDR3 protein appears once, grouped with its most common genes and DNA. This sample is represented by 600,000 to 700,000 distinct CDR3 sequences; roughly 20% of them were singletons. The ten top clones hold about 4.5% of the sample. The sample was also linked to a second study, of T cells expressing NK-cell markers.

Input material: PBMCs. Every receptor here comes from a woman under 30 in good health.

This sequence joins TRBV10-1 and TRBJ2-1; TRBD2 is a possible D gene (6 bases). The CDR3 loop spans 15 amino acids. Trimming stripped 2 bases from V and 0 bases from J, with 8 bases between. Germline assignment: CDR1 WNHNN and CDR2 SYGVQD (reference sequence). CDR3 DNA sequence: TGCGCCAGCAGTGAGGAGCGGGTCTCCTACAATGAGCAGTTCTTC. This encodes CASSEERVSYNEQFF.

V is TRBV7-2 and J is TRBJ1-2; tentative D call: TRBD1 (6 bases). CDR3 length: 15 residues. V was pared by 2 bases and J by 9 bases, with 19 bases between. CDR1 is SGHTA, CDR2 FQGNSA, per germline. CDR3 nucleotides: TGTGCCAGCAGCTTAAACACAGGGTTATATTATAGCTACACCTTC. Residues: CASSLNTGLYYSYTF. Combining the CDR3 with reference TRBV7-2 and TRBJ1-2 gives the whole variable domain GAGVSQSPSNKVTEKGKDVELRCDPISGHTALYWYRQSLGQGLEFLIYFQGNSAPDKSGLPSDRFSAERTGGSVSTLTIQRTQQEDSAVYLCASSLNTGLYYSYTFGSGTRLTVV.

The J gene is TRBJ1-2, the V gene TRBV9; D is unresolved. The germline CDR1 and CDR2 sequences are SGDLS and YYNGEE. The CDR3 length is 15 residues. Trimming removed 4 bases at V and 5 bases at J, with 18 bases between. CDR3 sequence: CASSPGGSPGYGYTF. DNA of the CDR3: TGTGCCAGCAGCCCCGGTGGGTCCCCTGGGTATGGCTACACCTTC.

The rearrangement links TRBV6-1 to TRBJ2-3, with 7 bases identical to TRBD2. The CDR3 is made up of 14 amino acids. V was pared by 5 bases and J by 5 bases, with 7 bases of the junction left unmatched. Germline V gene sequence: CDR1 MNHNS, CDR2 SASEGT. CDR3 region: CASSRGRAKDTQYF. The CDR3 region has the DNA TGTGCCAGCAGTCGAGGGAGGGCCAAAGATACGCAGTATTTT.

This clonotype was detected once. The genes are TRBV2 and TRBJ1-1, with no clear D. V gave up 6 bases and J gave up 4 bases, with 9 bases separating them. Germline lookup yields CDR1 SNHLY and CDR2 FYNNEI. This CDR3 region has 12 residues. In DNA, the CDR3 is TGTGCCAGCAGGGGCAGGATCACTGAAGCTTTCTTT. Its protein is CASRGRITEAFF.

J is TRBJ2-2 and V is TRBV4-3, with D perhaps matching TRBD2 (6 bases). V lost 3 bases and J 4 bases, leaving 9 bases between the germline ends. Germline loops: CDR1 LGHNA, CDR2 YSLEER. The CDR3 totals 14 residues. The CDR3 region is CASSQEGSTGELFF. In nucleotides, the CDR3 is TGCGCCAGCAGCCAGGAGGGCTCCACCGGGGAGCTGTTTTTT.

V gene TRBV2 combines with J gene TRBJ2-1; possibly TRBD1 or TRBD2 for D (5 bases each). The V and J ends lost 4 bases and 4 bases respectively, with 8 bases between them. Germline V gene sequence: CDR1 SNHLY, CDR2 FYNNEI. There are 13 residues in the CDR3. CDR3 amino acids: CASSGWGYNEQFF. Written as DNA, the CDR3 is TGTGCCAGCAGTGGGTGGGGGTACAATGAGCAGTTCTTC.

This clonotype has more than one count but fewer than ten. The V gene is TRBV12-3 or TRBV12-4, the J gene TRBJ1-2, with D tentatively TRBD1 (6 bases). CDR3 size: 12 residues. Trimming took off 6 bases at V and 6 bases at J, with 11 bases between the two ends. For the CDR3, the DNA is TGTGCCAGCAGGGTGGGGGGCGATGGCTACACCTTC. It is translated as CASRVGGDGYTF.

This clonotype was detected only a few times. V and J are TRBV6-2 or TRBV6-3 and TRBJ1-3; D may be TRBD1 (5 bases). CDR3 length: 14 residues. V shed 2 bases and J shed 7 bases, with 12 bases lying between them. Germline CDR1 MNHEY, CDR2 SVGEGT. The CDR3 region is CASSYLGRTNTIYF. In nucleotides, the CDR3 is TGTGCCAGCAGTTACCTGGGACGGACTAACACCATATATTTT.

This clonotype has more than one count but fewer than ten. The CDR3 loop is CASSLGRTRVYEQYF. The CDR3 DNA reads as TGTGCCAGCAGCTTAGGCAGGACTAGGGTTTACGAGCAGTACTTC. V and J are TRBV7-8 and TRBJ2-7; 7 bases agree with TRBD2. The germline V gene encodes CDR1 SGHVS and CDR2 FQNEAQ. The CDR3 runs to 15 residues. V gave up 1 base and J gave up 4 bases; unmatched junction bases: 7.

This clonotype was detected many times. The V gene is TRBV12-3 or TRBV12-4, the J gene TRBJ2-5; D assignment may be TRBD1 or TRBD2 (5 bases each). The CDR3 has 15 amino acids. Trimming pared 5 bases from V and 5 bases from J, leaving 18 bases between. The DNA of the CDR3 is TGTGCCAGCAGTCCTAGCAGGGCCCGCGGGGAGACCCAGTACTTC. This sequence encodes CASSPSRARGETQYF.

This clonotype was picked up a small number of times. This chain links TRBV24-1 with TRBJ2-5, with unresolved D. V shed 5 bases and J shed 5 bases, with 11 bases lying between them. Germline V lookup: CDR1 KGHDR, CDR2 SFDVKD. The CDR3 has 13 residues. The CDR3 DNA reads TGTGCCACCAGTGTGACCGGCGGCGAGACCCAGTACTTC. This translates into CATSVTGGETQYF.

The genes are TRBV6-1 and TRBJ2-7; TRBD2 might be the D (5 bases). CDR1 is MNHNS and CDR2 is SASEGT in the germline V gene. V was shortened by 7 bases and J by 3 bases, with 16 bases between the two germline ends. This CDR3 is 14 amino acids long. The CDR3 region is CASTPRERSYEQYF. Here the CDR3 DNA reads TGTGCCAGCACCCCCCGGGAACGAAGCTACGAGCAGTACTTC.

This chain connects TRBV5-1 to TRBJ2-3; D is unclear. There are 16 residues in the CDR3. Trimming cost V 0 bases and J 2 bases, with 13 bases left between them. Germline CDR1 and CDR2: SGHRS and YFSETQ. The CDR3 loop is CASSLDGLRLTDTQYF. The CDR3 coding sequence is TGCGCCAGCAGCTTGGATGGCCTACGACTCACAGATACGCAGTATTTT. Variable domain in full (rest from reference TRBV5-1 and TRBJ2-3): KAGVTQTPRYLIKTRGQQVTLSCSPISGHRSVSWYQQTPGQGLQFLFEYFSETQRNKGNFPGRFSGRQFSNSRSEMNVSTLELGDSALYLCASSLDGLRLTDTQYFGPGTRLTVL.

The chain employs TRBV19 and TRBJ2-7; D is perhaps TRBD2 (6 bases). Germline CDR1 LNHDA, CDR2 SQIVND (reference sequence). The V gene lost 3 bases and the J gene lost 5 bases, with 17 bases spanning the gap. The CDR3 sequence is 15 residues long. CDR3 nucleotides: TGTGCCAGTAGTATTCCCAGTGGAGGGATCCACGAGCAGTACTTC. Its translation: CASSIPSGGIHEQYF.

The CDR3: CASSLRTGTHGYTF. The CDR3 DNA is TGTGCCAGCAGTTTAAGAACGGGGACACATGGCTACACCTTC. J is TRBJ1-2 and V is TRBV27; a possible D gene is TRBD1 (6 bases). The CDR3 loop spans 14 amino acids. Germline V lookup: CDR1 MNHEY, CDR2 SMNVEV (reference sequence). V lost 2 bases to trimming and J lost 6 bases, with 13 bases between them.

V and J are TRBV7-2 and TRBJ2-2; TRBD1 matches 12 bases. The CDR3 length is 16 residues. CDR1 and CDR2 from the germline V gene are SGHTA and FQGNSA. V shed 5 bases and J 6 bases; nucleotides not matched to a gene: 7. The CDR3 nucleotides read TGTGCCAGCAGCCCGTTGGGACAGGGGGCGGCCGGGGAGCTGTTTTTT. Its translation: CASSPLGQGAAGELFF.

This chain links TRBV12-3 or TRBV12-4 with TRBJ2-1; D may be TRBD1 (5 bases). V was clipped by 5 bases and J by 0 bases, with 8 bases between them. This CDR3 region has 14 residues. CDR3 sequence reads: CASSRQNSYNEQFF. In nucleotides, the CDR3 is TGTGCCAGCAGTAGACAGAACTCCTACAATGAGCAGTTCTTC.